This passage covers 15 T cell receptor beta chains from one sample sequenced in a study of cytomegalovirus exposure and HLA in healthy donors. The PCR contained 60 Vbeta and 13 Jbeta primers. TCRdb's copy holds only in-frame clones and misses some; the assay was immunoSEQ multiplex PCR. Of roughly 220,000 clones listed, about 74% were seen once; the top ten hold 1.5% to 2%. Sequenced material: PBMCs. These receptors were obtained from a woman aged 25-40 years in good health and CMV-seronegative.

The rearrangement uses TRBV14 and TRBJ2-3; TRBD2 aligns across 8 bases. CDR1 SGHDN and CDR2 FVKESK come from the germline V gene. This CDR3 spans 17 amino acids. J lost 2 bases, V lost 1 base, and 8 bases had no gene match. CDR3 bases: TGTGCCAGCAGCCAAGGGTTCGGCGGGGGGACCACAGATACGCAGTATTTT. Translation: CASSQGFGGGTTDTQYF.

With regard to this clone: The junction does not match germline at one end; this may be a read error. J is TRBJ2-3 and V is TRBV7-9; 7 nucleotides match TRBD1. The CDR3 runs to 15 residues. The germline V gene encodes CDR1 SEHNR and CDR2 FQNEAQ (reference sequence). The CDR3 loop is CSSSPQGVGTDTQYF. DNA for the CDR3: TGTTCCAGCAGCCCCCAGGGGGTAGGGACAGATACGCAGTATTTT.

J is TRBJ1-4 and V is TRBV12-5, with 9 bases lining up with TRBD1. The J segment lost 7 bases and the V segment lost 6 bases, leaving 9 bases of the junction unmatched. The length of the CDR3 is 15 residues. In germline, CDR1 is LGHNT, CDR2 FRNRAP. The CDR3 nucleotides are TGTGCTAGTGGGGAACAGGGGGCGCTTTCTGAAAAACTGTTTTTT. Translating it yields CASGEQGALSEKLFF.

The chain uses TRBV9 and TRBJ2-7; 9 nucleotides line up with TRBD1. The J segment lost 0 bases and the V segment lost 5 bases, leaving 9 bases of the junction unmatched. CDR1 SGDLS and CDR2 YYNGEE come from the germline V gene. This CDR3 region has 16 residues. The CDR3 bases are TGTGCCAGCAGTAAGGGGGACAGGGTAGACTCCTACGAGCAGTACTTC. Translated, it gives CASSKGDRVDSYEQYF.

V and J are TRBV6-1 and TRBJ1-5, with 8 bases matching TRBD1. This CDR3 spans 16 amino acids. J was trimmed by 7 bases and V by 3 bases; bases with no gene match: 11. Germline V gene sequence: CDR1 MNHNS, CDR2 SASEGT. CDR3 bases: TGTGCCAGCAGTGATCGTCCAGGGGGCGAGGGACAGCCCCAGCATTTT. It specifies CASSDRPGGEGQPQHF.

The chain couples TRBV9 to TRBJ1-4, with 8 bases fitting TRBD1. Losses at the gene ends were 4 bases for V and 4 bases for J; bases not matched to a gene: 9. This CDR3 spans 16 amino acids. Germline values: CDR1 SGDLS, CDR2 YYNGEE. The CDR3, as DNA: TGTGCCAGCAGCTCCCTAACAGGGGGAAGTAATGAAAAACTGTTTTTT. Its translation: CASSSLTGGSNEKLFF.

This clone was detected only a few times. The chain combines TRBV27 with TRBJ2-7; 7 positions agree with TRBD2. The V segment lost 6 bases and the J segment 1 base; nucleotides outside the gene matches: 3. This CDR3 is 13 amino acids long. Germline V CDR1 and CDR2: MNHEY, SMNVEV (reference sequence). CDR3 sequence reads: CASRSGASYEQYF. The DNA of the CDR3 is TGTGCCAGCAGAAGCGGGGCATCCTACGAGCAGTACTTC.

As concerns this clone: Additional DNA sequences in this sample encode the identical CDR3. CDR3 sequence (DNA): TGTGCCAGCAGTGCAGGGAAATGGACAACTAATGAAAAACTGTTTTTT. This encodes CASSAGKWTTNEKLFF. This chain joins TRBV7-2 and TRBJ1-4; a weak D match, TRBD1 (5 bases). The germline CDR1 and CDR2 sequences are SGHTA and FQGNSA. The CDR3 sequence is 16 residues long. The V end lost 6 bases, the J end lost 0 bases, and 14 bases lay between the germline ends.

V is TRBV12-5 and J is TRBJ1-1; D may be TRBD1 (5 bases). Between the trimmed V and J ends, which lost 1 base and 4 bases, there was a span of 7 bases. This CDR3 comprises 13 residues. Germline loops: CDR1 LGHNT, CDR2 FRNRAP. CDR3 amino acids: CASGLGQITEAFF. The CDR3 DNA reads TGTGCTAGTGGTTTGGGACAGATCACTGAAGCTTTCTTT.

The chain carries TRBV6-1 and TRBJ2-7; 9 bases are shared with TRBD1. Germline V gives CDR1 MNHNS, CDR2 SASEGT. CDR3 length: 14 residues. Trimming cost V 8 bases and J 3 bases; bases outside gene matches: 8. The CDR3 sequence is CASVGTGQYYEQYF. The CDR3 bases are TGTGCCAGCGTTGGGACAGGGCAATACTACGAGCAGTACTTC.

This clone has more than one count but fewer than ten. V and J are TRBV5-4 and TRBJ2-1; 7 positions match TRBD2. The V segment lost 6 bases and the J segment 7 bases; nucleotides outside the gene matches: 4. This CDR3 has 12 amino acids. Germline V CDR1 and CDR2: SGHNT, YYREEE (reference sequence). The CDR3, as DNA: TGTGCCAGCAACTTCGGGGGGAATGAGCAGTTCTTC. Translated: CASNFGGNEQFF.

As for this clone: The CDR3 end shows no conserved phenylalanine or tryptophan, and so a read error is likely. The chain uses TRBV4-1 and TRBJ2-3; 7 bases are shared with TRBD1. The CDR3 is made up of 16 amino acids. Germline CDR1 reads MGHRA; CDR2 reads YSYEKL. V lost 1 base to trimming and J lost 5 bases; unmatched junction nucleotides: 9. CDR3 protein: CASSQGDSIREDTQYL. DNA of the CDR3: TGCGCCAGCAGCCAAGGGGACAGTATTAGGGAAGATACGCAGTATTTG.

The chain links TRBV15 to TRBJ2-1, with a tentative D call TRBD1 (5 bases). From germline, CDR1 is LNHNV and CDR2 YYDKDF (reference sequence). The length of the CDR3 is 14 residues. V lost 7 bases, J lost 0 bases, and 10 bases lay in between. The CDR3 DNA reads as TGTGCCACCAAGCGACAGAGCTCCTACAATGAGCAGTTCTTC. Protein: CATKRQSSYNEQFF.

The table lists this clone with a few counts. This chain joins TRBV15 and TRBJ2-1, with D possibly TRBD2 on 6 matching bases. Germline CDR1 reads LNHNV; CDR2 reads YYDKDF (reference sequence). This CDR3 region has 18 residues. Trimming pared 3 bases from V and 5 bases from J, leaving 23 bases between. CDR3 loop: CATSSWERWRGGHNEQFF. The CDR3 nucleotides read TGTGCCACCAGCAGTTGGGAAAGATGGCGGGGAGGACACAATGAGCAGTTCTTC.

This clone occurred a few times. The V and J genes are TRBV5-1 and TRBJ2-1, with a possible D match to TRBD2 (5 bases). From germline, CDR1 is SGHRS and CDR2 YFSETQ. The CDR3 spans 12 residues. V was shortened by 4 bases and J by 6 bases, with 8 bases between the two germline ends. The chain's CDR3 is CASSRTLNEQFF. CDR3 coding DNA: TGCGCCAGCAGCAGGACTCTCAATGAGCAGTTCTTC.